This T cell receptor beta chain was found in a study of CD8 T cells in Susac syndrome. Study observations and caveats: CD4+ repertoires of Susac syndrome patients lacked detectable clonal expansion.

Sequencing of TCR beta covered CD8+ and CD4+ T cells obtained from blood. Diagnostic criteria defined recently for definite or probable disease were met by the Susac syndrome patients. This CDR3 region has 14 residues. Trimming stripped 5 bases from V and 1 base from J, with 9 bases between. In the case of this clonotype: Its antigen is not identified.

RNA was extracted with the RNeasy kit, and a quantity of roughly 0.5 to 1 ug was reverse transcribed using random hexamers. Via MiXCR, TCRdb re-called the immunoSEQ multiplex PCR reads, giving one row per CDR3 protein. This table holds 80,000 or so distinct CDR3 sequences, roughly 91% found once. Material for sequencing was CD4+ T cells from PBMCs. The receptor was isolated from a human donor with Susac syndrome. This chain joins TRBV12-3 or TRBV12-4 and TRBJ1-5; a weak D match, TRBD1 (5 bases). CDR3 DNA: TGTGCCAGCAGTCGCCGGGGCAGCAATCAGCCCCAGCATTTT. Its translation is CASSRRGSNQPQHF.